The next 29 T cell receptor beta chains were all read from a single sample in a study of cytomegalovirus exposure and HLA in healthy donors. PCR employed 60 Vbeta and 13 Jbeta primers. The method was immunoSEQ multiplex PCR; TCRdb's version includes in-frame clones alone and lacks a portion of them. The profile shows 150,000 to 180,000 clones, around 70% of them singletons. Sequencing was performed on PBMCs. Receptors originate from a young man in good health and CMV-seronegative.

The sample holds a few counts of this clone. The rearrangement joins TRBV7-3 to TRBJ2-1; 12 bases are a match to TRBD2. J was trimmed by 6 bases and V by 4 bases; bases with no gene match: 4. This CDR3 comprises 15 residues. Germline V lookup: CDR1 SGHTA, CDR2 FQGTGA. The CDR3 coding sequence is TGTGCCAGCAGCTCACTAGCGGGGGGACTCAATGAGCAGTTCTTC. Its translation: CASSSLAGGLNEQFF.

DNA for the CDR3: TGCGCCAGCAGCCAAAGCGCCTACTTCTATGGCTACACCTTC. Translating it yields CASSQSAYFYGYTF. The chain combines TRBV4-1 with TRBJ1-2; no firm D call. The V gene lost 2 bases and the J gene lost 4 bases, with 11 bases spanning the gap. From germline, CDR1 is MGHRA and CDR2 YSYEKL. This CDR3 spans 14 amino acids.

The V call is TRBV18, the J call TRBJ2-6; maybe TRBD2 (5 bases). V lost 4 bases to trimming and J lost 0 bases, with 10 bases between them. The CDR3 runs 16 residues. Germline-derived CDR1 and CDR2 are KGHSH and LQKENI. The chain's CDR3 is CASSLRGDSGANVLTF. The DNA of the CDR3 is TGTGCCAGCTCACTACGGGGAGACTCTGGGGCCAACGTCCTGACTTTC.

The CDR3 DNA reads TGTGCCAGCAGCGCGGACAACTACGAGCAGTACTTC. Translated: CASSADNYEQYF. The rearrangement joins TRBV9 to TRBJ2-7; weak D call: TRBD1 (5 bases). Germline loops: CDR1 SGDLS, CDR2 YYNGEE. Trimming took off 3 bases at V and 3 bases at J, with 7 bases between the two ends. This CDR3 region has 12 residues.

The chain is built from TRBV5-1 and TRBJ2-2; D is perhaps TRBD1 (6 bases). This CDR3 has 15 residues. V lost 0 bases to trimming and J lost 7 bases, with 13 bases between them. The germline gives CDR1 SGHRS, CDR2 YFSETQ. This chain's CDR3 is CASSLVTGIGGELFF. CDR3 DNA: TGCGCCAGCAGCTTGGTAACAGGGATCGGCGGGGAGCTGTTTTTT.

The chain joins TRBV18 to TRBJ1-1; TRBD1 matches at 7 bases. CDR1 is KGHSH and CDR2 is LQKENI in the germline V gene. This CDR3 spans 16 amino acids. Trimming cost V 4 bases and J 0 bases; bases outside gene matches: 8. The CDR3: CASSLGTAILNTEAFF. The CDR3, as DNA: TGTGCCAGCTCACTTGGGACAGCCATCCTGAACACTGAAGCTTTCTTT.

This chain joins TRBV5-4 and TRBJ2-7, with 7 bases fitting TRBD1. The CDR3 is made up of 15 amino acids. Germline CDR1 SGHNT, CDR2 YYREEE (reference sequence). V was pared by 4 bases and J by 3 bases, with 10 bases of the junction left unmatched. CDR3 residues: CASSRGTATIYEQYF. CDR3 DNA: TGTGCCAGCAGCAGAGGGACAGCTACCATCTACGAGCAGTACTTC.

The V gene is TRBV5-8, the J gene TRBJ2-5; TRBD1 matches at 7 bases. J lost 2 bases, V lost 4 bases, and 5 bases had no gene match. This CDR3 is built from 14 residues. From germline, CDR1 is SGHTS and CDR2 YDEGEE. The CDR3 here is CASSNPGQQETQYF. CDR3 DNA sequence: TGTGCCAGCAGCAATCCGGGACAGCAAGAGACCCAGTACTTC.

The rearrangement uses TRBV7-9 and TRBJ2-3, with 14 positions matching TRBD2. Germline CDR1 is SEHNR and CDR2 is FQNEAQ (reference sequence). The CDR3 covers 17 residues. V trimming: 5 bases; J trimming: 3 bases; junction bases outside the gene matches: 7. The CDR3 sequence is CASSARTSGGRTDTQYF. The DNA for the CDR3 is TGTGCCAGCAGCGCCCGGACTAGCGGGGGGAGAACAGATACGCAGTATTTT.

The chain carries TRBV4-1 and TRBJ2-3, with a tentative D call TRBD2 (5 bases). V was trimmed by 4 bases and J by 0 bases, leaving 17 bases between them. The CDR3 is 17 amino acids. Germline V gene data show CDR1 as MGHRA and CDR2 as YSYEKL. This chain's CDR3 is CASSLLGGSPSTDTQYF. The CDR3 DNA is TGCGCCAGCAGCCTTCTGGGCGGGTCACCTAGCACAGATACGCAGTATTTT.

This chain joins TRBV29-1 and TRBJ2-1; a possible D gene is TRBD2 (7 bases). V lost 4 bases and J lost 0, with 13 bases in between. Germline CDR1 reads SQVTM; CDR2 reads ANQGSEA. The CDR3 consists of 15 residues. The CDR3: CSVAGGESSYNEQFF. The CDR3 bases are TGCAGCGTTGCGGGGGGCGAAAGCTCCTACAATGAGCAGTTCTTC.

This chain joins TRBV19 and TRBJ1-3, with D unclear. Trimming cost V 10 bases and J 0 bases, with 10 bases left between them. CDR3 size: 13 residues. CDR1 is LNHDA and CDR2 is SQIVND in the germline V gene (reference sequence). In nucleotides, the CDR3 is TGTGCCACCCGGGTTTCCTCTGGAAACACCATATATTTT. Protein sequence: CATRVSSGNTIYF.

Here the CDR3 reads CASSLFPGDEKLFF. CDR3 nucleotide sequence: TGCGCCAGCAGCCTATTCCCGGGGGATGAAAAACTGTTTTTT. The chain recombines TRBV5-1 with TRBJ1-4; D is possibly TRBD1 (5 bases). CDR3 length: 14 residues. Trimming took 4 bases from V and 6 from J, leaving 13 bases between them. Germline CDR1 reads SGHRS; CDR2 reads YFSETQ.

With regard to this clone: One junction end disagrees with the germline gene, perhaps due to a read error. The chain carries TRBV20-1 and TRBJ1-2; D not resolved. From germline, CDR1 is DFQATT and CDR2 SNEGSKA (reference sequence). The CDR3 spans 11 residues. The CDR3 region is CSARWRERYPF. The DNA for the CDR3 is TGCAGTGCTAGATGGAGGGAACGCTACCCCTTC.

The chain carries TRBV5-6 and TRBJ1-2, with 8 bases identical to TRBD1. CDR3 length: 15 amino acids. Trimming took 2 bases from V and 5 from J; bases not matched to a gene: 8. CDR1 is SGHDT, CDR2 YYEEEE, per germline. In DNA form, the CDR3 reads TGTGCCAGCAGCTTCCGGGACAGGCCCTTTTATGGCTACACCTTC. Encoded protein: CASSFRDRPFYGYTF.

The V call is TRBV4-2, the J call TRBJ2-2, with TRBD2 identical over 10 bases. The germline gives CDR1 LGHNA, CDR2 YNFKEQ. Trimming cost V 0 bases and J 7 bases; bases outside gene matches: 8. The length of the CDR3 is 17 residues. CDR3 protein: CASSQDRTSGVFGELFF. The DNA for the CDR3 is TGTGCCAGCAGCCAAGATCGTACTAGCGGGGTCTTCGGGGAGCTGTTTTTT.

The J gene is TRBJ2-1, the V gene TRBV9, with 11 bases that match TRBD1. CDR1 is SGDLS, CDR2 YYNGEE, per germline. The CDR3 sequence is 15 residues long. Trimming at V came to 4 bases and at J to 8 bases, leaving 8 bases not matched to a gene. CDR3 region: CASSPGTGGDDEQFF. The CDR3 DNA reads TGTGCCAGCAGCCCCGGGACAGGGGGGGATGATGAGCAGTTCTTC.

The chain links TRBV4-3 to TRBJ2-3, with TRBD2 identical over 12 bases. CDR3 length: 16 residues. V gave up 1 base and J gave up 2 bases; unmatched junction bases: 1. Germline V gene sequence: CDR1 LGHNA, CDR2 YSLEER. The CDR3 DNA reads TGCGCCAGCAGCCAAGCTAGCGGGGGGGCCACAGATACGCAGTATTTT. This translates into CASSQASGGATDTQYF.

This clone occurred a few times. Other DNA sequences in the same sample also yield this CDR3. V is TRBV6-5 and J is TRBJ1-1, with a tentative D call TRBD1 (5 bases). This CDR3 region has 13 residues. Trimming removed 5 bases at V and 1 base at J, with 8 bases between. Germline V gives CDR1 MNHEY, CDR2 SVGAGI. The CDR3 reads CASSTTGNTEAFF. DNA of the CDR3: TGTGCCAGCAGTACAACAGGGAACACTGAAGCTTTCTTT.

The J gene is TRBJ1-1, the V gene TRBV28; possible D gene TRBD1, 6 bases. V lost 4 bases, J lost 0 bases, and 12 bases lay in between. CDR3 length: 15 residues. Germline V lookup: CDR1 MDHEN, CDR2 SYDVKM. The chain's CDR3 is CASSSRTAMNTEAFF. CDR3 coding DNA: TGTGCCAGCAGTTCCCGGACAGCTATGAACACTGAAGCTTTCTTT. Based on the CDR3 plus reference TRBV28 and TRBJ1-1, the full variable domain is DVKVTQSSRYLVKRTGEKVFLECVQDMDHENMFWYRQDPGLGLRLIYFSYDVKMKEKGDIPEGYSVSREKKERFSLILESASTNQTSMYLCASSSRTAMNTEAFFGQGTRLTVV.

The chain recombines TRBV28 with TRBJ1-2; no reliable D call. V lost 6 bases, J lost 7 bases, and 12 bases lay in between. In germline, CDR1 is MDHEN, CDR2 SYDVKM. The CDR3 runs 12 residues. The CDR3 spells CASSPTPRGYTF. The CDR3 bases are TGTGCCAGCAGCCCCACTCCCCGTGGCTACACCTTC.

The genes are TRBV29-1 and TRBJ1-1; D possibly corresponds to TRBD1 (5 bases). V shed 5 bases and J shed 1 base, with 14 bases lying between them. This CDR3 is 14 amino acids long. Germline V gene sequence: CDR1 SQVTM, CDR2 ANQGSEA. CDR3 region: CSVTRASKNTEAFF. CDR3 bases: TGCAGCGTTACCAGGGCCAGCAAGAACACTGAAGCTTTCTTT.

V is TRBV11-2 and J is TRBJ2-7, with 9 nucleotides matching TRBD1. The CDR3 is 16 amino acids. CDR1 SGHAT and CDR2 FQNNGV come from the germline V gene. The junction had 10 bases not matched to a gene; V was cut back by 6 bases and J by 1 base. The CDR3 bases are TGTGCCAGCAGGAAGCCCGGGACAGGGAGATCCTACGAGCAGTACTTC. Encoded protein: CASRKPGTGRSYEQYF.

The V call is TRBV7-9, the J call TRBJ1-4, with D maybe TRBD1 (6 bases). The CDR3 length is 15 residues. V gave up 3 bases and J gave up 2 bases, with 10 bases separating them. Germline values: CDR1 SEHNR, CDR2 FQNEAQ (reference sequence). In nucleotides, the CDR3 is TGTGCCAGCAGCTTTTACAGGGTCACTAATGAAAAACTGTTTTTT. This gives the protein CASSFYRVTNEKLFF. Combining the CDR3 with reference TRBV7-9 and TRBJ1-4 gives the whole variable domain DTGVSQNPRHKITKRGQNVTFRCDPISEHNRLYWYRQTLGQGPEFLTYFQNEAQLEKSRLLSDRFSAERPKGSFSTLEIQRTEQGDSAMYLCASSFYRVTNEKLFFGSGTQLSVL.

The CDR3 region has the DNA TGTGCCAGCAGCTTAGTGTCCGGGAACACTGAAGCTTTCTTT. Amino acid sequence: CASSLVSGNTEAFF. The chain links TRBV7-2 to TRBJ1-1, with unresolved D. Trimming took 1 base from V and 1 from J, leaving 7 bases between them. The CDR3 contains 14 residues. Germline loops: CDR1 SGHTA, CDR2 FQGNSA.

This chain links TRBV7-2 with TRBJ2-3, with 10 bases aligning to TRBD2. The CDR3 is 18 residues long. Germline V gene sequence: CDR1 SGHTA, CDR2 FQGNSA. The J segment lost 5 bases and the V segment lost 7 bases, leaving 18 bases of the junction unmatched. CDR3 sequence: CASTPRASGGSSIDTQYF. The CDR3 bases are TGTGCCAGCACGCCGCGGGCTAGCGGGGGTAGTTCTATAGATACGCAGTATTTT.

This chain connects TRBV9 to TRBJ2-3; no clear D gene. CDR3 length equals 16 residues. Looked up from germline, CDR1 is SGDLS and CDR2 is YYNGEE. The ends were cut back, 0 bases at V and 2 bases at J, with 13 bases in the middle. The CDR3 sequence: CASSVASGRATDTQYF. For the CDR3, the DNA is TGTGCCAGCAGCGTAGCTTCAGGTCGCGCCACAGATACGCAGTATTTT.

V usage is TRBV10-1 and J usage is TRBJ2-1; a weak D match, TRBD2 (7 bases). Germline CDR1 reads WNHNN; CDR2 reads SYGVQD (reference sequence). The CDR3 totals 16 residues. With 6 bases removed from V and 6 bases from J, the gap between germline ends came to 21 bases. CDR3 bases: TGCGCCAGCAGGGGAAGGGGGGGATGCGTTGTCAATGAGCAGTTCTTC. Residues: CASRGRGGCVVNEQFF.

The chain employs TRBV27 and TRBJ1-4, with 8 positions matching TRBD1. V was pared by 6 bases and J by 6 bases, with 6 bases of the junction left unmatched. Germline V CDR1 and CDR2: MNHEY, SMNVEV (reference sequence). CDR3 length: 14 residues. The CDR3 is CASSVGQGYEKLFF. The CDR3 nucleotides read TGTGCCAGCAGCGTTGGACAGGGATATGAAAAACTGTTTTTT.